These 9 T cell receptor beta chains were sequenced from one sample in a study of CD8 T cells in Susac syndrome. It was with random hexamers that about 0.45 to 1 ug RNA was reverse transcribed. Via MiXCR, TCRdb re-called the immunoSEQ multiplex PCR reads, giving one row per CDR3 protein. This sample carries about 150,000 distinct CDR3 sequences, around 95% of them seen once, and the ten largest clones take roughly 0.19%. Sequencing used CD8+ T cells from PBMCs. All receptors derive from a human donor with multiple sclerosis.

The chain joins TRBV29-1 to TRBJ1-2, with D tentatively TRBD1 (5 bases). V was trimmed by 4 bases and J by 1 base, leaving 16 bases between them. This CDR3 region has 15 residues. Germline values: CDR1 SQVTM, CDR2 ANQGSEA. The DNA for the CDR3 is TGCAGCGTTGTTCGGGGCGGACACCGTAACTATGGCTACACCTTC. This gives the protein CSVVRGGHRNYGYTF.

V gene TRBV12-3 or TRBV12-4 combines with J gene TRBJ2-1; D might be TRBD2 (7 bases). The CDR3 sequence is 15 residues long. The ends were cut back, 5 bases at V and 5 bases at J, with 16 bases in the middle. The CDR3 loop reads CASSPGGLLNNEQFF. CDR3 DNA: TGTGCCAGCAGTCCCGGGGGGCTCCTTAACAATGAGCAGTTCTTC.

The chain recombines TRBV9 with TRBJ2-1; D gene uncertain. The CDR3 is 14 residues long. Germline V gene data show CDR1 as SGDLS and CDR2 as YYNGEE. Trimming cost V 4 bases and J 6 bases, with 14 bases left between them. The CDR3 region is CASSPLGSGNEQFF. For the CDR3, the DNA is TGTGCCAGCAGCCCCCTGGGATCCGGCAATGAGCAGTTCTTC.

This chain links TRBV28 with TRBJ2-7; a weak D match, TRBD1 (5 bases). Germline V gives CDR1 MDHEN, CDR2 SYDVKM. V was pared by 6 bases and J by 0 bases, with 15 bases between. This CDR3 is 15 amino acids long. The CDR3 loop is CASRPGHTSSYEQYF. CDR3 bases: TGTGCCAGCAGGCCAGGACACACGAGCTCCTACGAGCAGTACTTC.

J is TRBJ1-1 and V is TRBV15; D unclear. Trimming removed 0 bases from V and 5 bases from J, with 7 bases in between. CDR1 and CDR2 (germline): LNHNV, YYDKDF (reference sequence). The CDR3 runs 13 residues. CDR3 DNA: TGTGCCACCAGCAGAGATCGCTCTACTGAAGCTTTCTTT. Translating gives CATSRDRSTEAFF.

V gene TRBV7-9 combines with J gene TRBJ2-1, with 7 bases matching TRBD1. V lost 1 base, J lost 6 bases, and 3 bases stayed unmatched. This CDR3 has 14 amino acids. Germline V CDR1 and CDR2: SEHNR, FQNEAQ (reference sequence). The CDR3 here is CASSLVRGPNEQFF. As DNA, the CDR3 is TGTGCCAGCAGCTTAGTAAGGGGGCCCAATGAGCAGTTCTTC.

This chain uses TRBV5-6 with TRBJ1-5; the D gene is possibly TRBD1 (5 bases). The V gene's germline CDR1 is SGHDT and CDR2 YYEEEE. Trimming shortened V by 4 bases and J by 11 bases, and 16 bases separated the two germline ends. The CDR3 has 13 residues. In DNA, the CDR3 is TGTGCCAGCAGCCTCGGGGGATCGTCGGCCCAGCATTTT. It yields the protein CASSLGGSSAQHF.

In nucleotides, the CDR3 is TGCGCCAGCCGGAAAAGCGGGGGGAGGCACAATGAGCAGTTCTTC. Translation: CASRKSGGRHNEQFF. V usage is TRBV10-2 and J usage is TRBJ2-1, with 9 bases aligning to TRBD2. The CDR3 is 15 residues long. With V trimmed by 8 bases and J by 5 bases, 10 bases remained unmatched. From germline, CDR1 is WSHSY and CDR2 SAAADI.

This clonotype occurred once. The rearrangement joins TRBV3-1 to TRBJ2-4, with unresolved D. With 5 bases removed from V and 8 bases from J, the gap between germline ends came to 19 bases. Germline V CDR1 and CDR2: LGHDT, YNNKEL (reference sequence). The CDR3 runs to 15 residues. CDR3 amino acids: CASSTREVPPHIQYF. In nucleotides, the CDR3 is TGTGCCAGCAGCACCCGAGAAGTCCCCCCTCACATTCAGTACTTC.